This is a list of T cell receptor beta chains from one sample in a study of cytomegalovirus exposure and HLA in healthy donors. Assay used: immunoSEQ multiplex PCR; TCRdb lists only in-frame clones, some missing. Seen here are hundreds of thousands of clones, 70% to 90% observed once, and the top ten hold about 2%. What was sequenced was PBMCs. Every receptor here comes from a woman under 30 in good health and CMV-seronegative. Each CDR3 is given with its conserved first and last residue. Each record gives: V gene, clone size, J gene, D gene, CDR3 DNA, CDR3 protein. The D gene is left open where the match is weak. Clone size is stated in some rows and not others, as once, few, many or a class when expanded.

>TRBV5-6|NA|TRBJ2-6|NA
TGTGCCAGCAGCTGGGGAATGCAGGGGATCTCTGGGGCCAACGTCCTGACTTTC
CASSWGMQGISGANVLTF
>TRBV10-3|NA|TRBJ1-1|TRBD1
TGTGCCATCAGCTTGACAGGGGACCCCGTCGGGGCTTTCTTT
CAISLTGDPVGAFF
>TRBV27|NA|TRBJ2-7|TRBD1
TGTGCCAGCAGTAAAGGGGGCGCCTACGAGCAGTACTTC
CASSKGGAYEQYF
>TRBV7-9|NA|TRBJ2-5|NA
TGTGCCAGCACGGGCGGGGGCTCGAAGACCCAGTACTTC
CASTGGGSKTQYF
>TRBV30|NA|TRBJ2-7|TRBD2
TGTGCCTGGAGTATCGGACTAGCTTACGAGCAGTACTTC
CAWSIGLAYEQYF
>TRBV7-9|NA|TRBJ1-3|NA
TGTTCCAGCAGCCTAACAGGAAACCCCTCTGGAAACACCATATATTTT
CSSSLTGNPSGNTIYF
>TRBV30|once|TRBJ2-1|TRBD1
TGTGCCTGGAGTGAGGGGGCGGCCTCCTACAATGAGCAGTTCTTC
CAWSEGAASYNEQFF
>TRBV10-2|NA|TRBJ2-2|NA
TGCGCCAGCAGGGACATCATTGGGACCGGGGAGCTGTTTTTT
CASRDIIGTGELFF
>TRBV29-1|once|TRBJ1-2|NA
TGCAGCGTCCTACAAGCAATTAGGACAGATGGCTACACCTTC
CSVLQAIRTDGYTF
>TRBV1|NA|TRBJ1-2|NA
TGCACCAGCAGCCAACCGGGACAGGGGAGAGCTGGCTACACCTTC
CTSSQPGQGRAGYTF
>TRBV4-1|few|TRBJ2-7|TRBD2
TGCGCCAGCAGCCAAGAAAAGGGCGGGGGGGCCCACGAGCAGTACTTC
CASSQEKGGGAHEQYF
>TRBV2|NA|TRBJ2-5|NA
TGTGCCAGCAGCGCGCCCCGGGGGGCGAACCAAGAGACCCAGTACTTC
CASSAPRGANQETQYF
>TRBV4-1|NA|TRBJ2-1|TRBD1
TGCGCCAGCAGCCAATTCTCGGACAGGGACGATGAGCAGTTCTTC
CASSQFSDRDDEQFF
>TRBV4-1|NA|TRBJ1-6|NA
TGCGCCAGCAGCCTAGGACAGTACAATTCACCCCTCCACTTT
CASSLGQYNSPLHF
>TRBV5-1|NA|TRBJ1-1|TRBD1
TGCGCCAGCAGCGGACAGGGGGTTGAGGGTACTGAAGCTTTCTTT
CASSGQGVEGTEAFF
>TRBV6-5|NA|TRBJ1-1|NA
TGTGCCAGCAGGCTGGGGGCCAACACTGAAGCTTTCTTT
CASRLGANTEAFF
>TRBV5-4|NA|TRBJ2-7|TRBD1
TGTGCCAGCAGCTCCAGGGGGACAGGGCGAAACGAGCAGTACTTC
CASSSRGTGRNEQYF
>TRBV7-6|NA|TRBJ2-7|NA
TGTGCCAGCAGCCCCAGGGGAGCCACCTACGAGCAGTACTTC
CASSPRGATYEQYF
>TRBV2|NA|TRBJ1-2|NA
TGTGCCAGCCCAACGGGGTATAATGGCTACACCTTC
CASPTGYNGYTF
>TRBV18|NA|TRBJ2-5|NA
TGTGCCAGCTCACGCGAGGAGACCCAGTACTTC
CASSREETQYF
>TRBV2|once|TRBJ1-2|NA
TGTGCCAGCAGTGGGGAGGCGGGTGGCTACACCTTC
CASSGEAGGYTF
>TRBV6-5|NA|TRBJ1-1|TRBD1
TGTGCCAGCAGGACAGGGGAAACTGAAGCTTTCTTT
CASRTGETEAFF